This T cell receptor beta chain was sequenced for a study of blood T cell repertoires in COVID-19. Cohorts were assigned according to the clinical history that participants reported. TCRdb's table, derived via immunoSEQ multiplex PCR, lists solely in-frame clones and lacks some. This sample has roughly 350,000 clones, with about 92% found just once. V dropped 1 base and J dropped 6 bases, with 16 bases sitting between them. The CDR3 runs 15 residues. The germline V gene encodes CDR1 SGDLS and CDR2 YYNGEE. V usage is TRBV9 and J usage is TRBJ1-2; TRBD1 is a possible D gene (5 bases). The TCR sequence derives from a woman aged 25 to 45 who had recovered from COVID-19. The sample comprised PBMCs or T cells enriched from blood (not recorded which). The CDR3 sequence: CASSVTSGRAHGYTF. CDR3 nucleotide sequence: TGTGCCAGCAGCGTAACTTCAGGCAGGGCCCATGGCTACACCTTC.